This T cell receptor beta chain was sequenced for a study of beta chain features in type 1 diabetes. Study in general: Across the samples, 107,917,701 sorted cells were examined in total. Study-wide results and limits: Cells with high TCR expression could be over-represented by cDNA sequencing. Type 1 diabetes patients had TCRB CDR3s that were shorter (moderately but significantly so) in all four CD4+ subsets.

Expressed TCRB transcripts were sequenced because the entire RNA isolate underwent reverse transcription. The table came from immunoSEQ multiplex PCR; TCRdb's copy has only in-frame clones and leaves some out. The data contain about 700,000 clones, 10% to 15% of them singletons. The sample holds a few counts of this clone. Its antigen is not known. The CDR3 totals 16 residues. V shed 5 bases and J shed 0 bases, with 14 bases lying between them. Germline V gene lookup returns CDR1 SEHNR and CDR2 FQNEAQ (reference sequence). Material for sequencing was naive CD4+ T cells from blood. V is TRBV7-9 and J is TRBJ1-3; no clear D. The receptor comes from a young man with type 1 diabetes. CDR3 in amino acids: CASSPIRRDSGNTIYF. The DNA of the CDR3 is TGTGCCAGCAGCCCAATACGGCGGGACTCTGGAAACACCATATATTTT.